This TCR beta chain was profiled in a study of shared clonotypes between healthy human individuals. With V trimmed by 3 bases and J by 1 base, 2 bases remained unmatched. The CDR3 is 15 amino acids. CDR1 and CDR2 from the germline V gene are KGHSH and LQKENI. This clone occurred once. The antigen is not known. The study, taken as a whole, reports: Clonotype sharing among donors was expected to depend on sequencing depth. Although depth was large, rarefaction showed that sequencing of the sorted subsets was incomplete. In contrast to clonotypes shared by all four donors, non-shared clonotypes had lower generation probabilities. Naive subsets generally had larger estimated richness than memory subsets.

Terminally differentiated effector memory CD45RA+ cells were left out of the naive CD8 fraction, which was CD45RO-negative and positively selected for CCR7. Produced via immunoSEQ multiplex PCR; TCRdb's table is partial and in-frame only. The table includes 800,000 or so clones, about 97% detected once. The sequencing input was naive CD8+ T cells sorted from blood. The receptor comes from a man younger than 45 in good health. The chain joins TRBV18 to TRBJ1-5; 8 bases fit TRBD1. CDR3 region: CASSPQGASNQPQHF. As DNA, the CDR3 is TGTGCCAGCTCACCCCAGGGGGCGAGCAATCAGCCCCAGCATTTT.